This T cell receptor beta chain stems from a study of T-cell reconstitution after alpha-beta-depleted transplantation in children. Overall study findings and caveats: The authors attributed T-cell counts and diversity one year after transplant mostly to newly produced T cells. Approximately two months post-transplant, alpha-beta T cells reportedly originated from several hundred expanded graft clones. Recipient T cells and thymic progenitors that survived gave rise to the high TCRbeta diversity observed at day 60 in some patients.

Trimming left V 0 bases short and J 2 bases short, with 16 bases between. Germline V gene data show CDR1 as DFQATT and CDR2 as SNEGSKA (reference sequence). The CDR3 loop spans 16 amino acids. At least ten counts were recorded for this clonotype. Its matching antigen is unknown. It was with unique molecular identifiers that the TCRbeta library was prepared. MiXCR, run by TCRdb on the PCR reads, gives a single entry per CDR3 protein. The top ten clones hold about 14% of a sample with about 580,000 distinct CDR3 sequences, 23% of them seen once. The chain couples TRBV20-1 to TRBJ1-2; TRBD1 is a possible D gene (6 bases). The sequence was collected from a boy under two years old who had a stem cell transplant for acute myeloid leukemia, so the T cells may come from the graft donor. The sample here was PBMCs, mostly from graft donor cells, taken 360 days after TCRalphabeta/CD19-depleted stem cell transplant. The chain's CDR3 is CSAREPNRAWNYGYTF. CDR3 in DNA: TGCAGTGCTAGAGAGCCCAACAGGGCTTGGAACTATGGCTACACCTTC.